Below are 5 T cell receptor beta chains sequenced from a single sample in a study of early T cells in non-severe SARS-CoV-2 infection. In TCRdb, the 5' RACE reads were re-called with MiXCR into one record per CDR3 protein. This table holds about 83,000 distinct CDR3 sequences, about 10% found once. This sample comprised whole blood, obtained at baseline. The receptors were gathered from an adult who was a healthcare worker with PCR-confirmed SARS-CoV-2 infection or an uninfected control (not recorded which).

Details on this clonotype: This may be a read error: a much more frequent sequence differs by one nucleotide. This chain uses TRBV20-1 with TRBJ2-3; TRBD2 matches at 12 bases. Germline assignment: CDR1 DFQATT and CDR2 SNEGSKA (reference sequence). The trim removed 0 bases at V and 8 bases at J, leaving 9 bases unmatched. The CDR3 loop spans 16 amino acids. Written as DNA, the CDR3 is TGCAGTGCTAGAGAAGAGACTAGCGGGAGTTTTTCTACGCAGTATTTT. This sequence encodes CSAREETSGSFSTQYF.

The chain joins TRBV12-3 or TRBV12-4 to TRBJ2-5; weak D call: TRBD2 (6 bases). Deletions cut 5 bases from V and 5 bases from J, with 15 bases between. The CDR3 sequence is 14 residues long. The CDR3 nucleotides are TGTGCCAGCAGTCTCCATGGGGGGATGGAGACCCAGTACTTC. Translating it yields CASSLHGGMETQYF.

This clonotype was seen a few times. The chain links TRBV12-3 or TRBV12-4 to TRBJ2-1; 12 bases match TRBD2. The CDR3 runs 15 residues. V shed 8 bases and J 8 bases; nucleotides not matched to a gene: 10. The DNA of the CDR3 is TGTGCCAGCCGAAAGCTAGCGGGAGGGCCGTATGAGCAGTTCTTC. Its protein is CASRKLAGGPYEQFF.

In this sample, this clonotype turned up a few times. The rearrangement joins TRBV2 to TRBJ2-3; unclear D gene. The CDR3 has 13 amino acids. The V and J ends lost 4 bases and 6 bases respectively, with 11 bases between them. From germline, CDR1 is SNHLY and CDR2 FYNNEI. The CDR3 sequence: CASSASYGDTQYF. CDR3 bases: TGTGCCAGCAGTGCTTCCTACGGGGATACGCAGTATTTT.

V usage is TRBV5-8 and J usage is TRBJ1-4; D is perhaps TRBD1 (5 bases). The CDR3 spans 14 residues. The germline V and J ends were trimmed by 2 bases and 12 bases, with 17 bases remaining between them. The germline gives CDR1 SGHTS, CDR2 YDEGEE. The CDR3 loop is CASSFAEGYGELFF. The CDR3 nucleotides read TGTGCCAGCAGCTTTGCCGAGGGGTATGGCGAACTGTTTTTT.